This note documents a single T cell receptor beta chain sequence. A junction boundary mismatches the germline segment, possibly from a read error. The data are from a study of CDR3 diversity in severe acne. The CDR3 is 17 amino acids. Germline lookup yields CDR1 LGHNA and CDR2 YNFKEQ. TCRdb reprocessed the PCR reads with MiXCR, giving one entry per CDR3 protein. The sample has roughly 100,000 distinct CDR3 sequences, about half seen once. This clonotype was obtained from a male donor with acne. Sequenced input: blood. V and J are TRBV4-2 and TRBJ2-1, with 7 bases that match TRBD1. CDR3 region: CANSQAFTGAGYNEQFF. CDR3 bases: TGTGCCAACAGCCAAGCATTTACAGGGGCAGGGTACAATGAGCAGTTCTTC.